The source of this T cell receptor beta chain is a study of blood T cell repertoires in COVID-19. Study at large: PBMCs, B-cell-depleted T cells, or T cells were the source of the cDNA or gDNA that made up the material.

Germline CDR1 and CDR2: LNHDA and SQIVND (reference sequence). The V and J ends lost 5 bases and 5 bases respectively, with 9 bases between them. The CDR3 is made up of 12 amino acids. Per the original methods: Estimates of nucleated cell counts were drawn from the amplification of reference gene primers. Measured with immunoSEQ multiplex PCR; TCRdb has only the in-frame clones, and not every one. That table is the source of V, J and clone size, and D and trimming were worked out from the DNA. The sample lists 150,000 or so clones, around 78% occurring once. The sequenced sample consisted of peripheral blood. J is TRBJ1-2 and V is TRBV19, with D unresolved. The clonotype originates from a woman aged 80 or over with active or convalescent COVID-19. Here the CDR3 reads CASSGAPYGYTF. The DNA of the CDR3 is TGTGCCAGTAGTGGAGCACCTTATGGCTACACCTTC. The full variable domain, its missing parts supplied by reference TRBV19 and TRBJ1-2, is DGGITQSPKYLFRKEGQNVTLSCEQNLNHDAMYWYRQDPGQGLRLIYYSQIVNDFQKGDIAEGYSVSREKKESFPLTVTSAQKNPTAFYLCASSGAPYGYTFGSGTRLTVV.